This paragraph covers one T cell receptor (beta chain) sequence. These data belong to a study of blood T cell repertoires in COVID-19. Study-wide context: The cDNA or gDNA used as material had been derived from T cells, B-cell-depleted T cells, or PBMCs.

Clones were read by immunoSEQ multiplex PCR, and TCRdb kept only the in-frame ones, dropping some. Here the sample spans around 250,000 clones, 80% to 90% being singletons. The CDR3 sequence is 14 residues long. V was trimmed by 4 bases and J by 2 bases, leaving 12 bases between them. Per germline, CDR1 SGHVS and CDR2 FQNEAQ. The specimen was peripheral blood. The sequence was obtained from a man at least 80 years old with acute or convalescent COVID-19. The chain combines TRBV7-8 with TRBJ2-7; a weak D match, TRBD2 (5 bases). DNA for the CDR3: TGTGCCAGCAGCTCCCCCTGGAGGCCCTACGAGCAGTACTTC. Its translation is CASSSPWRPYEQYF.